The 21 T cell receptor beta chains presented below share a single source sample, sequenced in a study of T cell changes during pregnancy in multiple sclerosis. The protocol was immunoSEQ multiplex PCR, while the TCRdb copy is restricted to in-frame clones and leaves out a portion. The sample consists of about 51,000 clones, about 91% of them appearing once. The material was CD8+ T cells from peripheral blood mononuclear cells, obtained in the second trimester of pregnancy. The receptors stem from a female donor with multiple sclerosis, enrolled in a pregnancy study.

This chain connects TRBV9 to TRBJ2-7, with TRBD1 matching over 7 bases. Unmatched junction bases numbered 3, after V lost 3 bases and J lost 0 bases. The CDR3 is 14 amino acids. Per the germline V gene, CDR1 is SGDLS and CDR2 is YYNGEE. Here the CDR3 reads CASSAGQSSYEQYF. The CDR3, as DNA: TGTGCCAGCAGCGCGGGACAGAGCTCCTACGAGCAGTACTTC. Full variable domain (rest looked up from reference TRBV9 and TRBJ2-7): DSGVTQTPKHLITATGQRVTLRCSPRSGDLSVYWYQQSLDQGLQFLIQYYNGEERAKGNILERFSAQQFPDLHSELNLSSLELGDSALYFCASSAGQSSYEQYFGPGTRLTVT.

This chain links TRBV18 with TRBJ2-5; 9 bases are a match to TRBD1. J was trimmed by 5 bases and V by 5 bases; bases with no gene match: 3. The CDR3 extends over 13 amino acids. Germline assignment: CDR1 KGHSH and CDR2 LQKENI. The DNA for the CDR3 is TGTGCCAGCTCAAGGACAGGGGAGGAGACCCAGTACTTC. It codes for CASSRTGEETQYF.

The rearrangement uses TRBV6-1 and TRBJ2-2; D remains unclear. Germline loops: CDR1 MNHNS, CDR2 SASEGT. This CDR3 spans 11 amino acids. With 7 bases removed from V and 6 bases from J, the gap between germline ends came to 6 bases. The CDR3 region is CASTLAGELFF. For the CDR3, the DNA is TGTGCCAGCACCCTAGCCGGGGAGCTGTTTTTT.

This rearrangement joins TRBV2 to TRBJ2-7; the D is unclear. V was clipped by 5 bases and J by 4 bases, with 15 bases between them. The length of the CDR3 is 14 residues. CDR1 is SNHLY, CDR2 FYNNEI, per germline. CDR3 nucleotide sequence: TGTGCCAGCAGTTTGCCCTCGTTCGGGTACGAGCAGTACTTC. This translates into CASSLPSFGYEQYF. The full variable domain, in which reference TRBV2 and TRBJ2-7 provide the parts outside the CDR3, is EPEVTQTPSHQVTQMGQEVILRCVPISNHLYFYWYRQILGQKVEFLVSFYNNEISEKSEIFDDQFSVERPDGSNFTLKIRSTKLEDSAMYFCASSLPSFGYEQYFGPGTRLTVT.

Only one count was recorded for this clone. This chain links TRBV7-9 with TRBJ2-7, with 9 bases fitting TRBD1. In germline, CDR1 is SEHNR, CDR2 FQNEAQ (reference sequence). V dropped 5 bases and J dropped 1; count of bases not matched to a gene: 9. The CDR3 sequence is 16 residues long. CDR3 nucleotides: TGTGCCAGCAGCCGGGCGTGGGACAGGGAATCCTACGAGCAGTACTTC. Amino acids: CASSRAWDRESYEQYF.

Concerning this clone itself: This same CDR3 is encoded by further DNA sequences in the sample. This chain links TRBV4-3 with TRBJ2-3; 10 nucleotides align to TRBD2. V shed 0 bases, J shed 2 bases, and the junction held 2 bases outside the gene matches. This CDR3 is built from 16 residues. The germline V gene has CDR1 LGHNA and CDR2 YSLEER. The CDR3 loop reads CASSQDSGGTTDTQYF. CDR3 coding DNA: TGCGCCAGCAGCCAAGATAGCGGGGGGACCACAGATACGCAGTATTTT.

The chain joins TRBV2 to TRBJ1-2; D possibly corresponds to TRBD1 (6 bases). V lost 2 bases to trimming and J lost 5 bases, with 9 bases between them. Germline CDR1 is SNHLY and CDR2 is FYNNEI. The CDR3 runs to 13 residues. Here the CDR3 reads CASSEWTAYGYTF. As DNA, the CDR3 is TGTGCCAGCAGTGAATGGACAGCTTATGGCTACACCTTC.

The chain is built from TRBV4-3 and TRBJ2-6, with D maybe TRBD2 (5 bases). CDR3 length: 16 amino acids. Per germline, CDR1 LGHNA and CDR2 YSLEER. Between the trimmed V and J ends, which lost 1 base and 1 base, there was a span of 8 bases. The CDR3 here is CASSQVEGSGANVLTF. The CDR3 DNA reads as TGCGCCAGCAGCCAAGTTGAGGGATCTGGGGCCAACGTCCTGACTTTC.

The CDR3 region is CASSAGGAGTEAFF. CDR3 nucleotide sequence: TGTGCCAGCAGCGCGGGAGGGGCGGGCACTGAAGCTTTCTTT. V usage is TRBV11-2 and J usage is TRBJ1-1, with D possibly TRBD1 on 5 matching bases. The CDR3 is made up of 14 amino acids. Per germline, CDR1 SGHAT and CDR2 FQNNGV. The V end was cut by 5 bases, the J end by 4 bases, with 14 bases between.

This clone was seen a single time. CDR3 in DNA: TGTGCCAGCAGCTTGGGTCGGCAGGGAAAATACGAGCAGTACTTC. It translates to CASSLGRQGKYEQYF. The chain has TRBV7-9 and TRBJ2-7, with a tentative D call TRBD1 (5 bases). Germline V gene data show CDR1 as SEHNR and CDR2 as FQNEAQ (reference sequence). With 3 bases removed from V and 4 bases from J, the gap between germline ends came to 16 bases. This CDR3 region has 15 residues.

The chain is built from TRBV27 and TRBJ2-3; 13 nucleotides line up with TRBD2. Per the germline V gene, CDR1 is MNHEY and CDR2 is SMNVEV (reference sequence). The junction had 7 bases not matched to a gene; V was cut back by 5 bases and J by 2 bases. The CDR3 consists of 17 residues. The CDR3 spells CASSPQGLAGITDTQYF. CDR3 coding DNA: TGTGCCAGCAGTCCGCAGGGACTAGCGGGGATCACAGATACGCAGTATTTT.

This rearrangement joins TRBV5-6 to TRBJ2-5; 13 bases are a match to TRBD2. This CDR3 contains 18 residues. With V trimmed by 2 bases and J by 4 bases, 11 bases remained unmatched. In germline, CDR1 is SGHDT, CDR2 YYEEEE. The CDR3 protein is CASSFGTSGGAGGETQYF. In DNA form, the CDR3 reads TGTGCCAGCAGCTTCGGTACTAGCGGGGGGGCCGGGGGAGAGACCCAGTACTTC.

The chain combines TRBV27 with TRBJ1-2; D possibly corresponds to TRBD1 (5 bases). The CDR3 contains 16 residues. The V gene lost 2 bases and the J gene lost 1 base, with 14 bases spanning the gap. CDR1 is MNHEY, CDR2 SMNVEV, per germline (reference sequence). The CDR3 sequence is CASSLIRQSLNYGYTF. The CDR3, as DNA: TGTGCCAGCAGTTTAATTCGACAGTCGCTTAACTATGGCTACACCTTC.

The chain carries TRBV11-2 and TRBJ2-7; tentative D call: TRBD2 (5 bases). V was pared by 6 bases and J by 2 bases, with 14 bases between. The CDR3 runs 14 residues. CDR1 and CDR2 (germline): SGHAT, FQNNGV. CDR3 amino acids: CASSSSSGAYEQYF. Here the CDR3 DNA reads TGTGCCAGCAGTTCTTCTTCCGGGGCCTACGAGCAGTACTTC.

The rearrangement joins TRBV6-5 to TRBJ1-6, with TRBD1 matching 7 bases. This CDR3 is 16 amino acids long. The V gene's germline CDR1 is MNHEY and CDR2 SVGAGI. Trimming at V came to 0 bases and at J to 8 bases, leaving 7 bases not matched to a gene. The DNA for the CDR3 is TGTGCCAGCAGTTACTCGGGAGACAGGGAGTATTCACCCCTCCACTTT. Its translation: CASSYSGDREYSPLHF.

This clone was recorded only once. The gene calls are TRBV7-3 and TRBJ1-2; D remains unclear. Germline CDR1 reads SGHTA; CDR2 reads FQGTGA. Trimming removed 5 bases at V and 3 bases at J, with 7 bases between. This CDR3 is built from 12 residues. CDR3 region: CASSHGYYGYTF. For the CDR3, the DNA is TGTGCCAGCAGCCATGGCTACTATGGCTACACCTTC.

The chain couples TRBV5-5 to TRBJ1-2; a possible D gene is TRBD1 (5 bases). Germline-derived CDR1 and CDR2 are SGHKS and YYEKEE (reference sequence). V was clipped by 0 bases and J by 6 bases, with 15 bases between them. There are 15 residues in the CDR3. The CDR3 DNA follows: TGTGCCAGCAGCTTGGAGCTGGGGCAGTTCAATGGCTACACCTTC. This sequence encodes CASSLELGQFNGYTF.

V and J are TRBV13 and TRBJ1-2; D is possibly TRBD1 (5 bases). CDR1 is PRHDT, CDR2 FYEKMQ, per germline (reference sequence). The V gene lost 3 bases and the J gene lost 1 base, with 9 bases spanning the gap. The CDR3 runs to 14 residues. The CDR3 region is CASSLGTVNYGYTF. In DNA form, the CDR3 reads TGTGCCAGCAGCTTGGGGACTGTTAACTATGGCTACACCTTC.

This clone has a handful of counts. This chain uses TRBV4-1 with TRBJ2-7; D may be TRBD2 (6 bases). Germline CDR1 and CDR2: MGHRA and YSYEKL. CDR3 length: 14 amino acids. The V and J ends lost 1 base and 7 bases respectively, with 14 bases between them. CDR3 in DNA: TGCGCCAGCAGCCAAGTCGGAGGGAGAGGAGAGCAGTACTTC. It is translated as CASSQVGGRGEQYF.

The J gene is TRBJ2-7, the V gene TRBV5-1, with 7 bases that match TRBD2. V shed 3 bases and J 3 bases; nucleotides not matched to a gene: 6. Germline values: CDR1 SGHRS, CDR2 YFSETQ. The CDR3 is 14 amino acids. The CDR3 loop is CASSWGGDYYEQYF. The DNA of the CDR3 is TGCGCCAGCAGCTGGGGGGGGGACTACTACGAGCAGTACTTC.

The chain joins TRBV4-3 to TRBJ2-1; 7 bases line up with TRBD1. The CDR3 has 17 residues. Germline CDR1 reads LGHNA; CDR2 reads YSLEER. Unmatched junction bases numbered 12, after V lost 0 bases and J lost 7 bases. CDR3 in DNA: TGCGCCAGCAGCCAAGATGTTGGCAGGGGGAAGGGTAATGAGCAGTTCTTC. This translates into CASSQDVGRGKGNEQFF.